This T cell receptor beta chain is drawn from a study of shared clonotypes between healthy human individuals. V lost 3 bases to trimming and J lost 1 base; unmatched junction nucleotides: 4. CDR3 size: 16 residues. The germline V gene has CDR1 SEHNR and CDR2 FQNEAQ (reference sequence). Method: immunoSEQ multiplex PCR; TCRdb's copy keeps in-frame clones and lacks some. The sample consists of about 1.1 million clones, around 78% of them appearing once. The sequenced sample consisted of memory CD4+ T cells from PBMCs. Described subset: CD45RA-negative fraction. The chain joins TRBV7-9 to TRBJ2-2, with TRBD2 matching 8 bases. This receptor was taken from a young man in good health. Some clones in this sample may be carry-over from other donors' samples. The CDR3 loop reads CASSFTSGRNTGELFF. As DNA, the CDR3 is TGTGCCAGCAGCTTTACTAGCGGCAGGAACACCGGGGAGCTGTTTTTT. The variable domain in full, completed from reference TRBV7-9 and TRBJ2-2, reads DTGVSQNPRHKITKRGQNVTFRCDPISEHNRLYWYRQTLGQGPEFLTYFQNEAQLEKSRLLSDRFSAERPKGSFSTLEIQRTEQGDSAMYLCASSFTSGRNTGELFFGEGSRLTVL.